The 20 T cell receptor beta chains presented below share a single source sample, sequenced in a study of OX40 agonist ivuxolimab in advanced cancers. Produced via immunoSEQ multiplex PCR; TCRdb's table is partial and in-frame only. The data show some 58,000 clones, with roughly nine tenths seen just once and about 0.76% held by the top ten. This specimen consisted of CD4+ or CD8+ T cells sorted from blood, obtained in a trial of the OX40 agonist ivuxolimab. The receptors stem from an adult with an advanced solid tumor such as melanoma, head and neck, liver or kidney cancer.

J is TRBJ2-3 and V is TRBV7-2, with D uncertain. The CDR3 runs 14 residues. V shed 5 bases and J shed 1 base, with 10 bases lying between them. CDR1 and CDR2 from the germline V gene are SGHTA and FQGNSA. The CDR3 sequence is CASSADGRTDTQYF. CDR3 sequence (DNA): TGTGCCAGCAGCGCCGACGGACGCACAGATACGCAGTATTTT.

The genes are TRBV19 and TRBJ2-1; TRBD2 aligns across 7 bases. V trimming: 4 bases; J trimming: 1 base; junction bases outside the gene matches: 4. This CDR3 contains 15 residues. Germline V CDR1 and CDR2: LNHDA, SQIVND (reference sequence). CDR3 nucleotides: TGTGCCAGTAGTAATCGGCGGGAGTCCTACAATGAGCAGTTCTTC. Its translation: CASSNRRESYNEQFF. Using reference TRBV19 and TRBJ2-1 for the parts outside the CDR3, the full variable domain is DGGITQSPKYLFRKEGQNVTLSCEQNLNHDAMYWYRQDPGQGLRLIYYSQIVNDFQKGDIAEGYSVSREKKESFPLTVTSAQKNPTAFYLCASSNRRESYNEQFFGPGTRLTVL.

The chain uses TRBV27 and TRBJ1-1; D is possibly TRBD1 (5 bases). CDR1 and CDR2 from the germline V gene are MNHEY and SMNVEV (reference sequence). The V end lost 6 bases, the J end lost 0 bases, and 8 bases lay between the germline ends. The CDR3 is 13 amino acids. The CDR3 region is CASRGPMNTEAFF. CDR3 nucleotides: TGTGCCAGCAGGGGACCGATGAACACTGAAGCTTTCTTT.

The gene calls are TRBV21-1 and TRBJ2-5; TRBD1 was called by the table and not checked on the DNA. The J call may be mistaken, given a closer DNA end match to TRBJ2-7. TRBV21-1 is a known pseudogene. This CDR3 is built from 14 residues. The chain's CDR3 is CASSTPDSSYEQYF. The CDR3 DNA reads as TGTGCCAGCAGCACGCCCGACAGTAGCTACGAGCAGTACTTC.

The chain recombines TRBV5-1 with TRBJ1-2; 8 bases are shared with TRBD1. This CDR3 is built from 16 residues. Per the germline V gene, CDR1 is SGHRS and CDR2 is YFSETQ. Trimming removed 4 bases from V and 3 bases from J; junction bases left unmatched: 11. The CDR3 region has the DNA TGCGCCAGCAGCGATGATATCTGGACAGGGCACTATGGCTACACCTTC. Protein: CASSDDIWTGHYGYTF.

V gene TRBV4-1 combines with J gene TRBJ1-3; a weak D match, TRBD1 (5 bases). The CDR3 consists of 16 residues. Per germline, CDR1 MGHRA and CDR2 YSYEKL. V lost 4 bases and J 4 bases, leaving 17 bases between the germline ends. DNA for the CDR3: TGCGCCAGCAGCCCCCGGGGGGAGAGCTCCGGAAACACCATATATTTT. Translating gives CASSPRGESSGNTIYF.

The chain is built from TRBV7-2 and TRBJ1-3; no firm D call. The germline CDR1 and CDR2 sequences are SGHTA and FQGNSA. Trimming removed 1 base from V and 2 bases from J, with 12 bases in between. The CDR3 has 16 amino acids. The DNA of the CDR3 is TGTGCCAGCAGCTTAGGGGCCCCAACCCCTGGAAACACCATATATTTT. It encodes CASSLGAPTPGNTIYF.

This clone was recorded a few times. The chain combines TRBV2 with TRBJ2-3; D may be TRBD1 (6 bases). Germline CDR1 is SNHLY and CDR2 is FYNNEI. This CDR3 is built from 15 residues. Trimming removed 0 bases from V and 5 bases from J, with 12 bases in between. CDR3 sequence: CASSEARGYKDTQYF. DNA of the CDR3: TGTGCCAGCAGTGAAGCAAGGGGGTACAAAGATACGCAGTATTTT.

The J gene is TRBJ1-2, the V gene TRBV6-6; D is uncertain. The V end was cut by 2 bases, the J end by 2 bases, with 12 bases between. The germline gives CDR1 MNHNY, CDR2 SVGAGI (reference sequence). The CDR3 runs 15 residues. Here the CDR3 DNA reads TGTGCCAGCAGTTACAGGTCTGGACGGAACTATGGCTACACCTTC. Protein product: CASSYRSGRNYGYTF.

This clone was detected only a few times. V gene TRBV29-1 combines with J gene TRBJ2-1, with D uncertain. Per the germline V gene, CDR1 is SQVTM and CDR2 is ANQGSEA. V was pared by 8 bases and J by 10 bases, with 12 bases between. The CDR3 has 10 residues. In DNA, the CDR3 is TGCAGCTTCCAATCGACAGAGCAGTTCTTC. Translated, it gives CSFQSTEQFF.

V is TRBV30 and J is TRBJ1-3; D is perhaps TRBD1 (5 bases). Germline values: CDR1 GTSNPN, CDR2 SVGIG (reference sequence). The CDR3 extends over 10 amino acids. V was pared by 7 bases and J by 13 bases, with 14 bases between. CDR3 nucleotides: TGTGCCTACGCGGGGGTTAAAATATATTTT. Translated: CAYAGVKIYF. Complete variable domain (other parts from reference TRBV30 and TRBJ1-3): SQTIHQWPATLVQPVGSPLSLECTVEGTSNPNLYWYRQAAGRGLQLLFYSVGIGQISSEVPQNLSASRPQDRQFILSSKKLLLSDSGFYLCAYAGVKIYFGEGSWLTVV.

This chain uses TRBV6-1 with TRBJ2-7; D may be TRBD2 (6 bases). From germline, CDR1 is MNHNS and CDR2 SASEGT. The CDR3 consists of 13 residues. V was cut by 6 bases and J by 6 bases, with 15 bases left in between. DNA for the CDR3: TGTGCCAGCAGGGAGGGTGTAGGAAGCGAGCAGTACTTC. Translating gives CASREGVGSEQYF.

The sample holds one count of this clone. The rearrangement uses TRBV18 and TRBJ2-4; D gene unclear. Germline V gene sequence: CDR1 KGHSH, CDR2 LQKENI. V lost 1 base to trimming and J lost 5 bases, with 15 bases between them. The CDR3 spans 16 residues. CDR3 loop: CASSPRAAYTENIQYF. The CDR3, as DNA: TGTGCCAGCTCACCACGGGCAGCATACACCGAAAACATTCAGTACTTC.

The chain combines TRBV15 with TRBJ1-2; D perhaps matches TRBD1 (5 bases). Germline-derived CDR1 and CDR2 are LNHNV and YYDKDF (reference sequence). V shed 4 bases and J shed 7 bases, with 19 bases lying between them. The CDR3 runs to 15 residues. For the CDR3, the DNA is TGTGCCACCAGCACAAGACGGGGGGACGTGCGTGGCTACACCTTC. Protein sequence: CATSTRRGDVRGYTF.

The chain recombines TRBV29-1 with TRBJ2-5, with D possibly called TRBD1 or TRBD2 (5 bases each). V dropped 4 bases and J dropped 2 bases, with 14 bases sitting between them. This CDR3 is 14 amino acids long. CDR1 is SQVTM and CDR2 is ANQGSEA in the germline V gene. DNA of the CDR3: TGCAGCGTTGTGGGGGTCGGCTCACAAGAGACCCAGTACTTC. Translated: CSVVGVGSQETQYF.

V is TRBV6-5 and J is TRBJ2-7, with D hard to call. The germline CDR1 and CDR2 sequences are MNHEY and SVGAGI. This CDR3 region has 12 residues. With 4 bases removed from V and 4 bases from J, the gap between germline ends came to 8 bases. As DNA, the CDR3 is TGTGCCAGCAGTTCTCTGACTTACGAGCAGTACTTC. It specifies CASSSLTYEQYF.

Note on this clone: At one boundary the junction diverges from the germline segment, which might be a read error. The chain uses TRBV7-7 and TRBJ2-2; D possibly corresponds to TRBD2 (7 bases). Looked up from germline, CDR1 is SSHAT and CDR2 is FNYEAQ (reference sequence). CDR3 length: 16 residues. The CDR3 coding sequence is TGTGCTAGCAGCCTTCCTCGCGGGGGCCCCACCGGGGAGCTGTTTTTT. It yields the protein CASSLPRGGPTGELFF.

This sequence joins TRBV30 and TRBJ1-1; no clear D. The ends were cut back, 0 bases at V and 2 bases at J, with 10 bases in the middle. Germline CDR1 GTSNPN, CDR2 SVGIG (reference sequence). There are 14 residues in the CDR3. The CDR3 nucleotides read TGTGCCTGGAGTGTAAGGTCAGAAAACACTGAAGCTTTCTTT. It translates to CAWSVRSENTEAFF.

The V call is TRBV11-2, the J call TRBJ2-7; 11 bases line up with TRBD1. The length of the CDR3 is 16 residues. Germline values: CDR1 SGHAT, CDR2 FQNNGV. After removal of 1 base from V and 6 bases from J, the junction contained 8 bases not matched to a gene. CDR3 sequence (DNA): TGTGCCAGCAGCTTAGGCAGGACAGGGGGCATGATCGAGCAGTACTTC. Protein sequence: CASSLGRTGGMIEQYF.

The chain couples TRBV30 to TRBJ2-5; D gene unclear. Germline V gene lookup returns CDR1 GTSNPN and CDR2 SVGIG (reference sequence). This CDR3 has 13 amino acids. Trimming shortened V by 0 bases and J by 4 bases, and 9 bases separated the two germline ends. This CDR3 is CAWSVLTRETQYF. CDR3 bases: TGTGCCTGGAGTGTACTAACCCGAGAGACCCAGTACTTC.